A selection of T cell receptor beta chains follows, all from one sample in a study of cytomegalovirus exposure and HLA in healthy donors. The protocol was immunoSEQ multiplex PCR, while the TCRdb copy is restricted to in-frame clones and leaves out a portion. The sample has about 210,000 clones; roughly 77% are singletons. Sequencing used PBMCs. These receptors were collected from a male donor in good health and CMV-seropositive. Each CDR3 is given with its conserved first and last residue. D genes are given only for firm matches. A clone size is listed for some rows: how often the clone was seen (once, few, many), or a class if it is expanded.

cdr3_length: 14
v_call: TRBV27
clone_size: -
j_call: TRBJ1-1
d_call: -
cdr3_aa: CASSFGILRTEAFF
cdr3_nt: TGTGCCAGCAGTTTTGGCATCTTGCGGACTGAAGCTTTCTTT

cdr3_length: 15
v_call: TRBV5-8
clone_size: -
j_call: TRBJ1-3
d_call: -
cdr3_aa: CASSLRGFSGNTIYF
cdr3_nt: TGTGCCAGCAGCTTGAGGGGGTTCTCTGGAAACACCATATATTTT

cdr3_length: 14
v_call: TRBV7-6
clone_size: -
j_call: TRBJ1-1
d_call: TRBD1
cdr3_aa: CASSLGQMGIEAFF
cdr3_nt: TGTGCCAGCAGCTTGGGACAGATGGGCATTGAAGCTTTCTTT

cdr3_length: 11
v_call: TRBV11-2
clone_size: -
j_call: TRBJ2-4
d_call: TRBD1
cdr3_aa: CASSDRDRRYF
cdr3_nt: TGTGCCAGCAGCGACCGGGACAGGAGGTACTTC

cdr3_length: 14
v_call: TRBV5-5
clone_size: -
j_call: TRBJ2-5
d_call: TRBD1
cdr3_aa: CASSRTGARETQYF
cdr3_nt: TGTGCCAGCAGTCGGACAGGGGCCAGAGAGACCCAGTACTTC

cdr3_length: 12
v_call: TRBV29-1
clone_size: -
j_call: TRBJ1-1
d_call: -
cdr3_aa: CSVDSKNTEAFF
cdr3_nt: TGCAGCGTTGATTCTAAAAACACTGAAGCTTTCTTT

cdr3_length: 15
v_call: TRBV7-2
clone_size: -
j_call: TRBJ1-5
d_call: TRBD1
cdr3_aa: CASSSRTGVGQPQHF
cdr3_nt: TGTGCCAGCAGCTCCCGGACAGGGGTCGGTCAGCCCCAGCATTTT

cdr3_length: 17
v_call: TRBV5-4
clone_size: -
j_call: TRBJ2-3
d_call: TRBD2
cdr3_aa: CASSLGGQRGITDTQYF
cdr3_nt: TGTGCCAGCAGCTTGGGGGGTCAGCGGGGGATCACAGATACGCAGTATTTT

cdr3_length: 15
v_call: TRBV4-2
clone_size: -
j_call: TRBJ2-2
d_call: -
cdr3_aa: CASSYDYSNTGELFF
cdr3_nt: TGTGCCAGCAGTTACGACTACTCGAACACCGGGGAGCTGTTTTTT

cdr3_length: 14
v_call: TRBV6-5
clone_size: -
j_call: TRBJ2-7
d_call: TRBD2
cdr3_aa: CASQKTSGSYEQYF
cdr3_nt: TGTGCCAGCCAAAAGACTAGCGGAAGTTACGAGCAGTACTTC

cdr3_length: 15
v_call: TRBV27
clone_size: -
j_call: TRBJ2-7
d_call: TRBD2
cdr3_aa: CASSRYAGGRYEQYF
cdr3_nt: TGTGCCAGCAGTCGGTATGCGGGAGGGCGCTACGAGCAGTACTTC

cdr3_length: 18
v_call: TRBV5-6
clone_size: once
j_call: TRBJ2-1
d_call: TRBD2
cdr3_aa: CASSLVGLAGGPSGEQFF
cdr3_nt: TGTGCCAGCAGCTTGGTCGGACTAGCGGGAGGGCCGAGCGGTGAGCAGTTCTTC

cdr3_length: 12
v_call: TRBV5-1
clone_size: -
j_call: TRBJ2-1
d_call: -
cdr3_aa: CASSETVNEQFF
cdr3_nt: TGCGCCAGCAGCGAGACAGTAAATGAGCAGTTCTTC

cdr3_length: 18
v_call: TRBV10-3
clone_size: -
j_call: TRBJ2-1
d_call: TRBD2
cdr3_aa: CAISSAGIGTSTLDEQFF
cdr3_nt: TGTGCCATCAGTTCCGCGGGGATCGGGACTAGCACTCTCGATGAGCAGTTCTTC

cdr3_length: 18
v_call: TRBV5-1
clone_size: -
j_call: TRBJ1-2
d_call: TRBD1
cdr3_aa: CASSLIPTGTGTNYGYTF
cdr3_nt: TGCGCCAGCAGCTTGATTCCGACTGGGACAGGGACCAACTATGGCTACACCTTC

cdr3_length: 15
v_call: TRBV30
clone_size: -
j_call: TRBJ1-5
d_call: -
cdr3_aa: CAWSEQVPVNQPQHF
cdr3_nt: TGTGCCTGGAGTGAACAGGTCCCCGTCAATCAGCCCCAGCATTTT

cdr3_length: 14
v_call: TRBV6-1
clone_size: few
j_call: TRBJ2-7
d_call: TRBD2
cdr3_aa: CASNRREVNYEQYF
cdr3_nt: TGTGCCAGCAATAGGCGGGAGGTAAACTACGAGCAGTACTTC

cdr3_length: 13
v_call: TRBV28
clone_size: -
j_call: TRBJ2-7
d_call: TRBD2
cdr3_aa: CASRTSGMDEQYF
cdr3_nt: TGTGCCAGCAGAACTAGCGGTATGGACGAGCAGTACTTC

cdr3_length: 14
v_call: TRBV7-9
clone_size: -
j_call: TRBJ1-1
d_call: -
cdr3_aa: CASSLEAGNTEAFF
cdr3_nt: TGTGCCAGCAGCTTAGAGGCAGGGAACACTGAAGCTTTCTTT

cdr3_length: 19
v_call: TRBV5-1
clone_size: once
j_call: TRBJ2-3
d_call: TRBD2
cdr3_aa: CASKLQPGLAGSPTDTQYF
cdr3_nt: TGCGCCAGCAAACTTCAACCGGGACTAGCGGGATCCCCCACAGATACGCAGTATTTT

cdr3_length: 15
v_call: TRBV18
clone_size: -
j_call: TRBJ2-7
d_call: TRBD1
cdr3_aa: CASSPTGQGFYEQYF
cdr3_nt: TGTGCCAGCTCACCTACGGGACAGGGGTTCTACGAGCAGTACTTC

cdr3_length: 14
v_call: TRBV6-1
clone_size: -
j_call: TRBJ2-3
d_call: TRBD1
cdr3_aa: CASSTGGGTDTQYF
cdr3_nt: TGTGCCAGCAGTACAGGGGGCGGCACAGATACGCAGTATTTT

cdr3_length: 13
v_call: TRBV5-8
clone_size: -
j_call: TRBJ2-5
d_call: -
cdr3_aa: CASSLRGRETQYF
cdr3_nt: TGTGCCAGCAGCTTACGGGGTAGAGAGACCCAGTACTTC

cdr3_length: 15
v_call: TRBV5-8
clone_size: -
j_call: TRBJ1-2
d_call: -
cdr3_aa: CASSRFFGANYGYTF
cdr3_nt: TGTGCCAGCAGCCGATTCTTCGGAGCTAACTATGGCTACACCTTC

cdr3_length: 16
v_call: TRBV4-1
clone_size: few
j_call: TRBJ2-3
d_call: -
cdr3_aa: CASSQEWEQVTDTQYF
cdr3_nt: TGCGCCAGCAGCCAAGAGTGGGAACAGGTCACAGATACGCAGTATTTT

cdr3_length: 14
v_call: TRBV6-5
clone_size: few
j_call: TRBJ1-2
d_call: -
cdr3_aa: CASSRQGRGYGYTF
cdr3_nt: TGTGCCAGCAGTCGTCAAGGGAGGGGGTATGGCTACACCTTC

cdr3_length: 18
v_call: TRBV4-3
clone_size: -
j_call: TRBJ2-1
d_call: TRBD1
cdr3_aa: CASSQDQPSEGADNEQFF
cdr3_nt: TGCGCCAGCAGCCAAGATCAACCCTCTGAGGGGGCGGACAATGAGCAGTTCTTC

cdr3_length: 13
v_call: TRBV5-1
clone_size: -
j_call: TRBJ2-7
d_call: TRBD1
cdr3_aa: CASSRTGNYEQYF
cdr3_nt: TGCGCCAGCAGCAGGACAGGGAATTACGAGCAGTACTTC

cdr3_length: 13
v_call: TRBV13
clone_size: -
j_call: TRBJ1-1
d_call: -
cdr3_aa: CASSIRGNTEAFF
cdr3_nt: TGTGCCAGCAGCATTAGGGGGAACACTGAAGCTTTCTTT

cdr3_length: 14
v_call: TRBV7-3
clone_size: -
j_call: TRBJ2-3
d_call: TRBD1
cdr3_aa: CASSLNRGGDTQYF
cdr3_nt: TGTGCCAGCAGCTTGAACAGGGGCGGTGATACGCAGTATTTT

cdr3_length: 15
v_call: TRBV27
clone_size: -
j_call: TRBJ2-7
d_call: -
cdr3_aa: CASRRRARGSYEQYF
cdr3_nt: TGTGCCAGCAGAAGAAGAGCTAGAGGGTCCTACGAGCAGTACTTC

cdr3_length: 12
v_call: TRBV30
clone_size: -
j_call: TRBJ2-7
d_call: -
cdr3_aa: CAWSDSTYEQYF
cdr3_nt: TGTGCCTGGAGTGACAGCACGTACGAGCAGTACTTC

cdr3_length: 15
v_call: TRBV5-1
clone_size: once
j_call: TRBJ2-3
d_call: -
cdr3_aa: CASSLALAKTDTQYF
cdr3_nt: TGCGCCAGCAGCTTGGCCCTAGCGAAAACAGATACGCAGTATTTT

cdr3_length: 14
v_call: TRBV19
clone_size: -
j_call: TRBJ1-1
d_call: TRBD1
cdr3_aa: CASSSRDRIYEAFF
cdr3_nt: TGTGCCAGTAGTTCCCGGGACAGGATCTATGAAGCTTTCTTT

cdr3_length: 15
v_call: TRBV6-6
clone_size: -
j_call: TRBJ2-7
d_call: TRBD2
cdr3_aa: CASSQETSGFYEQYF
cdr3_nt: TGTGCCAGCAGTCAAGAAACTAGCGGGTTCTACGAGCAGTACTTC

cdr3_length: 17
v_call: TRBV27
clone_size: once
j_call: TRBJ2-1
d_call: -
cdr3_aa: CASSLAEGLRALNEQFF
cdr3_nt: TGTGCCAGCAGTTTAGCGGAAGGACTTAGGGCCTTGAATGAGCAGTTCTTC

cdr3_length: 14
v_call: TRBV18
clone_size: once
j_call: TRBJ1-6
d_call: -
cdr3_aa: CASSPLGARSPLHF
cdr3_nt: TGTGCCAGCTCACCCTTAGGGGCAAGATCACCCCTCCACTTT

cdr3_length: 16
v_call: TRBV29-1
clone_size: -
j_call: TRBJ1-2
d_call: TRBD1
cdr3_aa: CSSSQPTGGPNYGYTF
cdr3_nt: TGCAGTTCCAGCCAACCGACAGGGGGGCCTAACTATGGCTACACCTTC

cdr3_length: 15
v_call: TRBV9
clone_size: -
j_call: TRBJ2-7
d_call: TRBD2
cdr3_aa: CASSPPGGRSYEQYF
cdr3_nt: TGTGCCAGCAGCCCCCCGGGGGGGCGATCCTACGAGCAGTACTTC

cdr3_length: 14
v_call: TRBV19
clone_size: few
j_call: TRBJ2-5
d_call: TRBD1
cdr3_aa: CASSITGGGETQYF
cdr3_nt: TGTGCCAGTAGTATAACAGGGGGCGGAGAGACCCAGTACTTC

cdr3_length: 14
v_call: TRBV6-5
clone_size: -
j_call: TRBJ2-2
d_call: -
cdr3_aa: CASSDRANTGELFF
cdr3_nt: TGTGCCAGCAGCGACAGAGCGAACACCGGGGAGCTGTTTTTT

cdr3_length: 16
v_call: TRBV5-4
clone_size: -
j_call: TRBJ2-1
d_call: TRBD1
cdr3_aa: CASSPGGDRGPSEQFF
cdr3_nt: TGTGCCAGCAGCCCGGGGGGTGACAGGGGGCCGTCGGAGCAGTTCTTC

cdr3_length: 16
v_call: TRBV4-3
clone_size: -
j_call: TRBJ2-2
d_call: TRBD2
cdr3_aa: CASTVGAGVINGELFF
cdr3_nt: TGCGCCAGTACTGTCGGGGCGGGAGTTATCAACGGGGAGCTGTTTTTT

cdr3_length: 13
v_call: TRBV7-9
clone_size: -
j_call: TRBJ1-5
d_call: -
cdr3_aa: CASSLIGDQPQHF
cdr3_nt: TGTGCCAGCAGCTTAATAGGGGATCAGCCCCAGCATTTT

cdr3_length: 16
v_call: TRBV10-3
clone_size: once
j_call: TRBJ2-1
d_call: TRBD2
cdr3_aa: CAISESNGRALNEQFF
cdr3_nt: TGTGCCATCAGTGAGTCGAACGGGAGGGCCCTCAATGAGCAGTTCTTC